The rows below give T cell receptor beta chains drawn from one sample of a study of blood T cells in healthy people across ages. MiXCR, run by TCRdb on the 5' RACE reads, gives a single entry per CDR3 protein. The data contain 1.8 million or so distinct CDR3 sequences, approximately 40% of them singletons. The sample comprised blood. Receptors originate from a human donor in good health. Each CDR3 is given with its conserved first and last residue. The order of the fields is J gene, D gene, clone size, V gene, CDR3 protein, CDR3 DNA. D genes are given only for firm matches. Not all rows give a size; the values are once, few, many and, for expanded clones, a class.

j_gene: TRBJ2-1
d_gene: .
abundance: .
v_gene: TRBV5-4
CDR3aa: CASSNPGTSRYNEQFF
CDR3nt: TGTGCCAGCAGCAACCCCGGGACATCACGTTACAATGAGCAGTTCTTC

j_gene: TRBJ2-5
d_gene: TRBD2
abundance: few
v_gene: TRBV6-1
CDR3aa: CASSELAGGLETQYF
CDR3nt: TGTGCCAGCAGTGAATTAGCGGGGGGTTTGGAGACCCAGTACTTC

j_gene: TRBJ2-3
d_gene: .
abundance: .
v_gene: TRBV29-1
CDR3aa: CSVSDTDTQYF
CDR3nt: TGCAGCGTCTCAGACACAGATACGCAGTATTTT

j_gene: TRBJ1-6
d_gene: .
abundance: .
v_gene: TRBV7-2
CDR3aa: CASSLAPTDSPLHF
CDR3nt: TGTGCCAGCAGCTTAGCCCCGACAGATTCACCCCTCCACTTT

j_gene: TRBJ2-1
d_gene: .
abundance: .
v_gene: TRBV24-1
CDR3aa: CATSDNRYYNEQFF
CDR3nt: TGTGCCACCAGTGATAATCGCTACTACAATGAGCAGTTCTTC

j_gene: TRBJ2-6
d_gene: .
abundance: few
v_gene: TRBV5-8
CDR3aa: CASSLAFSGANVLTF
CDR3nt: TGTGCCAGCAGCTTGGCTTTCTCTGGGGCCAACGTCCTGACTTTC

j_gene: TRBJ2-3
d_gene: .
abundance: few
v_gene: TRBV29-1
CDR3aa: CSVELVARRTDTQYF
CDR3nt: TGCAGCGTTGAACTGGTAGCGCGTCGCACAGATACGCAGTATTTT

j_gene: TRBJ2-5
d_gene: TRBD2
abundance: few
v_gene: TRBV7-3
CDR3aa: CASSLNPLAGQETQYF
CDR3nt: TGTGCCAGCAGCTTAAACCCGCTAGCGGGGCAAGAGACCCAGTACTTC

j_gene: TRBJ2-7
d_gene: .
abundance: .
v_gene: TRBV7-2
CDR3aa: CVSSLASRYEQYF
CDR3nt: TGTGTCAGCAGCTTAGCCAGTAGATACGAGCAGTACTTC

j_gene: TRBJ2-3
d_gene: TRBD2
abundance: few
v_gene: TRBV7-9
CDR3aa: CASSLGTSGNTQYF
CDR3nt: TGTGCCAGCAGCTTAGGGACTAGCGGTAATACGCAGTATTTT

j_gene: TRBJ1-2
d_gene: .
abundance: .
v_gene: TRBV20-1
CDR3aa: CSASMSQGGNYDYTF
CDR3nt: TGCAGTGCTAGCATGTCGCAGGGTGGAAACTATGACTACACCTTC

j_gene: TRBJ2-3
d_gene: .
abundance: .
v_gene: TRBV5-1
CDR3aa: CASSLSVRGLTDTQYF
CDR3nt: TGCGCCAGCAGCTTGTCGGTGCGGGGGCTCACAGATACGCAGTATTTT

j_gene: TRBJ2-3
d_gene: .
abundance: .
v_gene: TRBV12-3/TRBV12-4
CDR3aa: CASSLGGTDTEYF
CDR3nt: TGTGCCAGCAGTTTAGGGGGCACAGATACGGAGTATTTT

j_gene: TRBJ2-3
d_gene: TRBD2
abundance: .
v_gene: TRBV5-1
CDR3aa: CASTNGGASDTQYF
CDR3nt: TGCGCCAGTACGAACGGGGGGGCTTCAGATACGCAGTATTTT

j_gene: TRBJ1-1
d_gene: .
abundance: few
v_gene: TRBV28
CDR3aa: CASSHAQAFF
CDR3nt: TGTGCCAGCAGCCACGCGCAAGCTTTCTTT

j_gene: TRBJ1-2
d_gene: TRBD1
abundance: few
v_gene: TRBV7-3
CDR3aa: CASSLDGQGAGYGYTF
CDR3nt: TGTGCCAGCAGCTTAGACGGACAGGGGGCTGGCTATGGCTACACCTTC

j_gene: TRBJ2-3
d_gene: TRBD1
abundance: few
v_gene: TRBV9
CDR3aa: CASSVAGQGVTDTQYF
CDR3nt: TGTGCCAGCAGCGTTGCGGGACAGGGTGTAACAGATACGCAGTATTTT

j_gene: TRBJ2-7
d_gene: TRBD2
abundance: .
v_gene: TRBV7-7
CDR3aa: CASSPLAGDYEQYF
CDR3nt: TGTGCCAGCAGTCCACTAGCGGGAGACTACGAGCAGTACTTC

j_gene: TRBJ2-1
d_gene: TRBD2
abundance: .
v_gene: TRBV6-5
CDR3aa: CASTPPLAGYNEQFF
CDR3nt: TGTGCCAGCACCCCACCCCTAGCGGGTTACAATGAGCAGTTCTTC

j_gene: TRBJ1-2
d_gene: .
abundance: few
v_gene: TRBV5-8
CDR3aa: CASSRRQEDYGYTF
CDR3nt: TGTGCCAGCAGCCGTAGACAGGAGGACTATGGCTACACCTTC

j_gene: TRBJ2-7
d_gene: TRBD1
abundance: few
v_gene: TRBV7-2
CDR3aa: CASNPTGSIHEQYF
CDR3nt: TGTGCCAGCAACCCGACAGGGTCTATCCACGAGCAGTACTTC

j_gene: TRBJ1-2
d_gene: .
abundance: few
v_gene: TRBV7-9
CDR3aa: CASSLVLGYTF
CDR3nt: TGTGCCAGCAGCTTAGTACTGGGCTACACCTTC

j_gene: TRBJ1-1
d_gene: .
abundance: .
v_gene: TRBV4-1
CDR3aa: CASSQDHPGFAMNTEAFF
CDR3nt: TGCGCCAGCAGCCAAGATCACCCTGGCTTCGCGATGAACACTGAAGCTTTCTTT

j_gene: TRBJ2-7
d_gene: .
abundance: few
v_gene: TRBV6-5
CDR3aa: CASSYSETAGEQYF
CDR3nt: TGTGCCAGCAGTTACTCTGAGACAGCGGGCGAGCAGTACTTC

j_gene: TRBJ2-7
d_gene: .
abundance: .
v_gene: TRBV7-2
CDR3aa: CASSLVGGGQGTSYEQYF
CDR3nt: TGTGCCAGCAGCTTAGTGGGGGGGGGCCAGGGCACCTCCTACGAGCAGTACTTC

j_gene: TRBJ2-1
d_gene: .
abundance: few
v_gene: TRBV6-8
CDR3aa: CASSSDPLGQFF
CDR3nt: TGTGCCAGCAGTTCCGACCCTTTGGGGCAGTTCTTC

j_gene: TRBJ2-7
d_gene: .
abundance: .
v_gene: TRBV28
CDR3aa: CASSPRGGDSYEQYF
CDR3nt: TGTGCCAGCAGCCCACGAGGGGGTGACTCCTACGAGCAGTACTTC

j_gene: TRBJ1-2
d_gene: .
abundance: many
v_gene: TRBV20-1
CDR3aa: CSAPWGADGYTF
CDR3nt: TGCAGTGCCCCTTGGGGGGCGGATGGCTACACCTTC

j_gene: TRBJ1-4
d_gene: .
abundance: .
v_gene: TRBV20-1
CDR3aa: CSAGDGGRTFSKLFF
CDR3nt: TGCAGTGCTGGAGATGGGGGCCGAACCTTCTCAAAACTGTTTTTT

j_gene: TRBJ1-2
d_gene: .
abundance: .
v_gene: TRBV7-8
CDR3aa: CASSPSRQTGGGRGYTF
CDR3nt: TGTGCCAGCAGCCCCTCCAGGCAGACTGGGGGGGGGCGTGGCTACACCTTC

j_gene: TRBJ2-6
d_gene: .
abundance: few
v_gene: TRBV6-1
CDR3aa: CASSEARRAGGPGANVLTF
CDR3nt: TGTGCCAGCAGTGAAGCCAGGAGGGCAGGGGGACCTGGGGCCAACGTCCTGACTTTC

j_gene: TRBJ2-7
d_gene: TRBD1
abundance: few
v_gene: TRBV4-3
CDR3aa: CASSQATGWEYEQYF
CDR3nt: TGCGCCAGCAGCCAAGCGACAGGGTGGGAGTACGAGCAGTACTTC

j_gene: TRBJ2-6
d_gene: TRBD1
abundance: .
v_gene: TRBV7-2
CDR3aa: CASSPGGGGANVLTF
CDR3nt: TGTGCCAGCAGCCCAGGGGGCGGTGGGGCCAACGTCCTGACTTTC

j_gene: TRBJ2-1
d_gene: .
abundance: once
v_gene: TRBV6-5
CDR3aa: CASSYSNFGGNEQFF
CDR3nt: TGTGCCAGCAGTTACTCGAATTTCGGGGGCAATGAGCAGTTCTTC

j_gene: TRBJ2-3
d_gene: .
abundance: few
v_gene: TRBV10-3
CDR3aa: CAISEWGDTDTQYF
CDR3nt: TGTGCCATCAGTGAATGGGGGGACACAGATACGCAGTATTTT

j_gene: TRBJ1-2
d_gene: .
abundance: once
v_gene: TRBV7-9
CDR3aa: CASHRDTNYGYTF
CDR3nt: TGTGCCAGCCACAGGGATACTAACTATGGCTACACCTTC

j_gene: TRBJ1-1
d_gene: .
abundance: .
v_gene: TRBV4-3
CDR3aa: CASSQEGFHITGAFF
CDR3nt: TGCGCCAGCAGCCAGGAGGGCTTCCACATAACTGGGGCTTTCTTT

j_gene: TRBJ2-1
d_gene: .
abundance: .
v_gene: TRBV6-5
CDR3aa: CASTDRSSDEQFF
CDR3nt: TGTGCCAGCACCGACAGATCCAGCGATGAGCAGTTCTTC

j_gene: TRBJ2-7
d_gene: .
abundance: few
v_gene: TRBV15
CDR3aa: CATSRAEGVEQYF
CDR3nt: TGTGCCACCAGCAGAGCGGAAGGGGTCGAGCAGTACTTC

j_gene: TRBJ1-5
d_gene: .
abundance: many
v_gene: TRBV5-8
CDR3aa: CASSARLLSNQPQHF
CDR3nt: TGTGCCAGCAGCGCTCGACTCCTTAGCAATCAGCCCCAGCATTTT

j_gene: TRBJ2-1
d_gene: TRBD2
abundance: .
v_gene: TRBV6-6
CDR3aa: CASSYALAGGNEQFF
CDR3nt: TGTGCCAGCAGTTACGCACTAGCGGGGGGCAATGAGCAGTTCTTC

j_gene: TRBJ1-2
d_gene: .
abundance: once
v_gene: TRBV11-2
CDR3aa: CASSLVRSPPGGYTF
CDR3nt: TGTGCCAGCAGCTTAGTGCGCAGCCCCCCGGGGGGCTACACCTTC

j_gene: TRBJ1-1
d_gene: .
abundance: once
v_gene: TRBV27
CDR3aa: CASSFLAGGKTEAFF
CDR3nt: .

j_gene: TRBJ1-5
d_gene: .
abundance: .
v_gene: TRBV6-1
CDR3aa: CASSINQPQHF
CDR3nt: TGTGCCAGCAGTATCAATCAGCCCCAGCATTTT

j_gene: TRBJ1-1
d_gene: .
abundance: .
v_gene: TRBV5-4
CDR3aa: CASSPAGPRDTEAFF
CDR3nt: TGTGCCAGCAGCCCGGCGGGGCCCCGAGACACTGAAGCTTTCTTT